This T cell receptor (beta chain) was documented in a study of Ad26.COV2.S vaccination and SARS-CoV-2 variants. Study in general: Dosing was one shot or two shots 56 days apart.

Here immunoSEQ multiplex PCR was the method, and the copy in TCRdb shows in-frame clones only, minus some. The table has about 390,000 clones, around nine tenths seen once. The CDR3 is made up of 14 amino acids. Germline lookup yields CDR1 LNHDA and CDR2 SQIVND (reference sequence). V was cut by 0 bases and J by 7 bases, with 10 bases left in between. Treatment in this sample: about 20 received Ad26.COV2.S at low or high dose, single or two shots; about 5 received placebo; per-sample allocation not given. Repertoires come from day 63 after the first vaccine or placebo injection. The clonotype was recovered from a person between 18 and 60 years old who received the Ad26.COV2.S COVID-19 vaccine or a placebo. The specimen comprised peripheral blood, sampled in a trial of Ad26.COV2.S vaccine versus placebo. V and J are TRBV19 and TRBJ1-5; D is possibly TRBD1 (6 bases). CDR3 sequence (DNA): TGTGCCAGTAGTATAGACAGGGGTCGGCAGCCCCAGCATTTT. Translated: CASSIDRGRQPQHF.